This TCR beta chain came from a study of blood T cell repertoires in COVID-19. The length of the CDR3 is 16 residues. Germline V gene sequence: CDR1 LNHNV, CDR2 YYDKDF (reference sequence). Trimming removed 0 bases at V and 4 bases at J, with 12 bases between. This table comes from immunoSEQ multiplex PCR, and its TCRdb copy is limited to in-frame clones, with some not included. The table includes approximately 170,000 clones, 65% to 85% detected once. The sequenced sample consisted of peripheral blood. The chain joins TRBV15 to TRBJ1-4, with D possibly matching TRBD1 (5 bases). This TCR derives from a man aged 55 to 70 with active or convalescent COVID-19. The CDR3 loop reads CATSRDWQGGNEKLFF. DNA of the CDR3: TGTGCCACCAGCAGAGATTGGCAGGGCGGTAATGAAAAACTGTTTTTT.